This T cell receptor (beta chain) was found in a study of blood T cell repertoires in COVID-19 (dated by TCRdb to about 2020). In terms of the full investigation: Samples covering the acute and convalescent phases of COVID-19 were provided by collaborators in the United States, Italy and Spain. The material from the prospective study consisted of cDNA or gDNA derived from T cells, B-cell-depleted T cells, or PBMCs. Nearly every sample came with metadata listing a de-identified subject ID, COVID-19 status, age in years and sex. Deeply sampled blood TCRbeta repertoires from subjects exposed to, actively infected with, or recovered from COVID-19 were included in the dataset. Where available, HLA class I and class II types were taken from metadata supplied by the sample provider and were not determined by assay-based typing. The samples were drawn from two sources: the first 160 participants of the ongoing ImmuneRACE study, and about 1,300 subjects contributed by 6 global collaborators. The repertoires were released in a freely available public database meant as a resource for research on the immune response to SARS-CoV-2.

Its CDR3 holds 14 amino acids, cysteine through phenylalanine. Just CDR3 DNA is preserved here, 42 bases in frame from base 1. CDR1 is given as SGHNT and CDR2 as YENEEA, both from the germline V gene. V is pared back by 5 bases and J by 4 bases, with 9 bases lying between the germline termini. TCRbeta CDR3 regions were amplified from genomic DNA by means of the immunoSEQ Assay, a bias-controlled multiplex PCR. Turning to the authors' computational methods: The number of nucleated cells in each sample was estimated by amplification of reference gene primers within the assay. Sequence reads were collapsed and filtered to measure the absolute abundance of every unique TCRbeta CDR3 rearrangement. For each sample, productive Simpson clonality was calculated as the square root of Simpson's diversity index across productive rearrangements. As stored in TCRdb, this immuneACCESS dataset retains in-frame rearrangements with V and J assigned. A fraction of the clones does not appear; measured against another copy, unresolved V genes explain less than half of the discrepancy, and the remainder lacks a known reason. V and J calls plus clone size are reproduced from that table; the DNA served to infer D and trimming. The sample includes around 54,000 clones, with 90% observed a single time. Approximately 8% of the sample belongs to the ten largest clones.

Beyond this particular receptor, the publication reports: The amount of clinical and demographic metadata varied by source and participant and was provided uncurated.

Comment on this clone: Its antigen is still unknown. No much larger clone is present one base from it, and per-base qualities are unavailable.

Each collaborating institution followed its own protocols to collect whole blood in K2EDTA tubes. For TCRbeta analysis, collaborators shipped samples as frozen whole blood, isolated PBMCs, or DNA extracted from either of those sample types. This chain is built from TRBV11-3 and TRBJ2-6; the D segment cannot be called with confidence. This TCR derives from a woman between 40 and 55 years old with active COVID-19. Sequencing was carried out using peripheral blood. At the DNA level, the sequence is TGTGCCAGCAGCCCTTCGTTGGGGGCCAACGTCCTGACTTTC. Its translation is CASSPSLGANVLTF.